This T cell receptor beta chain derives from a study of T cells in localized non-small cell lung cancer. Here immunoSEQ multiplex PCR was the method, and the copy in TCRdb shows in-frame clones only, minus some. In the table there are some 64,000 clones, 81% of which are singletons. Regarding this clone: Its antigen is not identified.

General study results and limits: Of the tissues analyzed, uninvolved adjacent lung showed maximal T cell clonality, greater than tumor.

The germline gives CDR1 DFQATT, CDR2 SNEGSKA (reference sequence). V shed 0 bases and J shed 4 bases, with 3 bases lying between them. The length of the CDR3 is 11 residues. The material was PBMCs, obtained before any cancer treatment. The gene calls are TRBV20-1 and TRBJ1-1; D unclear. This sequence originates from a man between 40 and 70 years old with stage II lung adenocarcinoma. CDR3 amino acids: CSARELTEAFF. CDR3 sequence (DNA): TGCAGTGCTAGAGAACTCACTGAAGCTTTCTTT.